Below, 14 T cell receptor beta chains from the same sample are listed, as sequenced in a study of T cells after yellow fever vaccination. Each CDR3 protein is one row after TCRdb ran MiXCR on the 5' RACE reads. This repertoire shows some 420,000 distinct CDR3 sequences, approximately 18% found once; its top ten account for 18%. Here the sequenced sample was PBMCs, taken before the yellow fever booster vaccination. The receptor set was obtained from a man in his late teens or twenties who received the YFV17D yellow fever vaccine.

This chain connects TRBV2 to TRBJ1-2, with 7 nucleotides matching TRBD1. CDR1 is SNHLY, CDR2 FYNNEI, per germline. The CDR3 spans 14 residues. V dropped 6 bases and J dropped 2; count of bases not matched to a gene: 6. The CDR3 bases are TGTGCCAGCAGGACCGGGACAGTAAACTATGGCTACACCTTC. It encodes CASRTGTVNYGYTF.

This clonotype turned up a few times. This chain connects TRBV20-1 to TRBJ2-6, with D unclear. Between the trimmed V and J ends, which lost 0 bases and 0 bases, there was a span of 6 bases. The CDR3 covers 15 residues. In germline, CDR1 is DFQATT, CDR2 SNEGSKA (reference sequence). This CDR3 reads CSARDVFSGANVLTF. The CDR3 DNA sequence: TGCAGTGCTAGAGACGTATTCTCTGGGGCCAACGTCCTGACTTTC.

The gene calls are TRBV7-3 and TRBJ2-3, with TRBD1 matching over 8 bases. Trimming took 5 bases from V and 9 from J; bases not matched to a gene: 16. The CDR3 length is 16 residues. Germline V lookup: CDR1 SGHTA, CDR2 FQGTGA. The CDR3 sequence: CASSPTARTGKDTQYF. DNA of the CDR3: TGTGCCAGCAGCCCCACGGCCCGGACAGGGAAGGACACGCAGTATTTT.

This chain links TRBV9 with TRBJ2-5, with 10 bases lining up with TRBD2. Trimming cost V 1 base and J 1 base; bases outside gene matches: 7. Germline assignment: CDR1 SGDLS and CDR2 YYNGEE. This CDR3 comprises 17 residues. The CDR3 sequence: CASSVSNPSGGQETQYF. The DNA of the CDR3 is TGTGCCAGCAGCGTATCGAACCCTAGCGGGGGCCAAGAGACCCAGTACTTC.

The rearrangement uses TRBV12-3 or TRBV12-4 and TRBJ1-1; 7 positions agree with TRBD1. The CDR3 has 16 residues. With 5 bases clipped from V and 1 base from J, the junction kept 10 bases outside the gene matches. The CDR3: CASSTGTEFSNTEAFF. As DNA, the CDR3 is TGTGCCAGCAGTACCGGGACAGAGTTTTCGAACACTGAAGCTTTCTTT.

This clonotype has just a few counts. The chain couples TRBV12-3 or TRBV12-4 to TRBJ1-6; TRBD1 agrees at 7 bases. V lost 5 bases to trimming and J lost 9 bases; unmatched junction nucleotides: 13. This CDR3 comprises 16 residues. CDR3 nucleotides: TGTGCCAGCAGTCCTCAATTGACAGGGTCGGGTTCACCCCTCCACTTT. Encoded protein: CASSPQLTGSGSPLHF.

The DNA for the CDR3 is TGCAGTGCTAGAGATTACGGGGGCTGGGATGAGCAGTTCTTC. It is translated as CSARDYGGWDEQFF. This chain joins TRBV20-1 and TRBJ2-1; D may correspond to TRBD1 or TRBD2 (6 bases each). Per germline, CDR1 DFQATT and CDR2 SNEGSKA (reference sequence). The V end lost 0 bases, the J end lost 8 bases, and 14 bases lay between the germline ends. The CDR3 extends over 14 amino acids.

This clonotype turned up a few times. This chain connects TRBV11-2 to TRBJ1-2; maybe TRBD1 (6 bases). V was shortened by 0 bases and J by 3 bases, with 17 bases between the two germline ends. Per the germline V gene, CDR1 is SGHAT and CDR2 is FQNNGV. The CDR3 has 17 residues. As DNA, the CDR3 is TGTGCCAGCAGCTTAGATCTGGAAACAGGGTGGCACTATGGCTACACCTTC. It codes for CASSLDLETGWHYGYTF.

The sample holds a few counts of this clonotype. The V and J genes are TRBV12-3 or TRBV12-4 and TRBJ2-3; the D gene could be TRBD1 or TRBD2 (5 bases each). The CDR3 length is 15 residues. V dropped 0 bases and J dropped 3 bases, with 10 bases sitting between them. CDR3 region: CASSLAGVGTDTQYF. CDR3 coding DNA: TGTGCCAGCAGTTTAGCGGGGGTTGGGACAGATACGCAGTATTTT.

This clonotype was picked up a small number of times. The rearrangement links TRBV7-2 to TRBJ2-3, with 8 bases identical to TRBD2. V lost 6 bases and J lost 8; bases outside the gene matches: 13. Per germline, CDR1 SGHTA and CDR2 FQGNSA. The CDR3 has 15 amino acids. DNA for the CDR3: TGTGCCAGCAGTCAGGGACTAGTTGGATTGGCTACGCAGTATTTT. Translation: CASSQGLVGLATQYF.

The rearrangement joins TRBV5-1 to TRBJ2-5, with a tentative D call TRBD2 (7 bases). This CDR3 region has 15 residues. From germline, CDR1 is SGHRS and CDR2 YFSETQ. Trimming took off 5 bases at V and 0 bases at J, with 14 bases between the two ends. In nucleotides, the CDR3 is TGCGCCAGCAGTGGGGGGCGGGGGCACCAAGAGACCCAGTACTTC. It encodes CASSGGRGHQETQYF.

There are a few counts of this clonotype. The V gene is TRBV3-1, the J gene TRBJ2-3; 7 bases are a match to TRBD2. Germline V gives CDR1 LGHDT, CDR2 YNNKEL (reference sequence). Trimming cost V 1 base and J 4 bases; bases outside gene matches: 5. This CDR3 has 15 residues. The CDR3 coding sequence is TGTGCCAGCAGCCAAGTGGGGAGGGTGGCAGATACGCAGTATTTT. Its protein is CASSQVGRVADTQYF.

In its sample, this clonotype was seen once. V and J are TRBV18 and TRBJ2-7; D tentatively reads TRBD1 or TRBD2 (7 bases each). Germline assignment: CDR1 KGHSH and CDR2 LQKENI. CDR3 length: 15 amino acids. Trimming took 6 bases from V and 4 from J, leaving 19 bases between them. The CDR3 DNA reads as TGTGCCAGCTCGCCGTCAGGGGGGGGTCAATACGAGCAGTACGTC. Translating it yields CASSPSGGGQYEQYV.

This clonotype showed up just a few times. This rearrangement joins TRBV4-3 to TRBJ1-2; D is unresolved. Trimming took 0 bases from V and 4 from J, leaving 12 bases between them. Per germline, CDR1 LGHNA and CDR2 YSLEER. The CDR3 is 15 amino acids. CDR3 sequence reads: CASSQERVGSYGYTF. Written as DNA, the CDR3 is TGCGCCAGCAGCCAAGAACGGGTTGGTAGCTATGGCTACACCTTC.